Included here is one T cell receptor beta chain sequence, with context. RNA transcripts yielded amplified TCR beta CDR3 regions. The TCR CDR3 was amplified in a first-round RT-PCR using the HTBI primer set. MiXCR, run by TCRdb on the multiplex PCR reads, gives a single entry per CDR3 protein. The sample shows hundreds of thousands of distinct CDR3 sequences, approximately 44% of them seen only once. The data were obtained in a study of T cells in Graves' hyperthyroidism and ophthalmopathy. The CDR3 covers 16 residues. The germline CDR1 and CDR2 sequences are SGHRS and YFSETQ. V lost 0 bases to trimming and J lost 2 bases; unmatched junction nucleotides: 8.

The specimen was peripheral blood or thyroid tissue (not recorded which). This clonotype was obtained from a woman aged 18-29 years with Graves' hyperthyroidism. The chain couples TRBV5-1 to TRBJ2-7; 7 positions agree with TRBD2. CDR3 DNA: TGCGCCAGCAGCTTGGAGGAGGGCGGGAGCACCTACGAGCAGTACTTC. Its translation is CASSLEEGGSTYEQYF.